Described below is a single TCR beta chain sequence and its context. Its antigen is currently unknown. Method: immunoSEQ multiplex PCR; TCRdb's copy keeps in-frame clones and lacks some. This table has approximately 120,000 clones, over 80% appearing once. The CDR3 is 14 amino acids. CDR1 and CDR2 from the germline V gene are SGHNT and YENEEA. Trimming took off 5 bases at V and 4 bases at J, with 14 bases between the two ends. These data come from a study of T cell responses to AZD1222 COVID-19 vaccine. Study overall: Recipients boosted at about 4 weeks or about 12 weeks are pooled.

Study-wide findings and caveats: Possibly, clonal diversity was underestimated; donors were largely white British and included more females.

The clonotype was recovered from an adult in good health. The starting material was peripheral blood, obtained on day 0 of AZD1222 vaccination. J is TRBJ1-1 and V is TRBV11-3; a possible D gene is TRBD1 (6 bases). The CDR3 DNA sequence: TGTGCCAGCAGCACGTCAGGGGTTGTCACTGAAGCTTTCTTT. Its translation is CASSTSGVVTEAFF.